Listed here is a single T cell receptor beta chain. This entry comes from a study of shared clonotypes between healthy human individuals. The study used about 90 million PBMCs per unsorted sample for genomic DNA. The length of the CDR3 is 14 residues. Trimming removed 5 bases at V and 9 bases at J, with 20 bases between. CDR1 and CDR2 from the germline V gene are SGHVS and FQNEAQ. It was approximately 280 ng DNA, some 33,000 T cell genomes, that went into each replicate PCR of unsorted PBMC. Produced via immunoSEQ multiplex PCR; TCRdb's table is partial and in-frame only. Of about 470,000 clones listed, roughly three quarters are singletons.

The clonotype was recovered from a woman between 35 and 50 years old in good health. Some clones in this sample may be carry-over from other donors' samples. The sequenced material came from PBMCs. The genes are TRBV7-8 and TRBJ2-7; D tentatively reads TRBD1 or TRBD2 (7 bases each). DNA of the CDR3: TGTGCCAGCAGCCCGCGGGGGACAGCCTCCGGGCAGTACTTC. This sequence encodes CASSPRGTASGQYF.